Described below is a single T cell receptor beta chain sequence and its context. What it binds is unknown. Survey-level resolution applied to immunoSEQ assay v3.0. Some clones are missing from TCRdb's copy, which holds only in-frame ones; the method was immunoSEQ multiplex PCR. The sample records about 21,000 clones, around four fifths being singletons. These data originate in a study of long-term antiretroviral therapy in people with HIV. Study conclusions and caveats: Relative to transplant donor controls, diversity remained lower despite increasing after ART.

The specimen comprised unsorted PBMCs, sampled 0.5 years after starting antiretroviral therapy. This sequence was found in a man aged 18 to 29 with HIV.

The CDR3 spells CASPAAAGELFF. The CDR3 coding sequence is TGTGCCAGTCCGGCAGCAGCCGGGGAGCTGTTTTTT. V is TRBV19 and J is TRBJ2-2; no firm D call. V was clipped by 8 bases and J by 6 bases, with 10 bases between them. This CDR3 has 12 residues. The germline CDR1 and CDR2 sequences are LNHDA and SQIVND (reference sequence).